A selection of T cell receptor beta chains follows, all from one sample in a study of regulatory T cells in long-lasting Graves disease. TCRdb used MiXCR to reprocess the multiplex PCR reads, holding one entry per CDR3 protein. The top ten hold around 12% of the sample, which has around 460,000 distinct CDR3 sequences, 22% seen once. This specimen consisted of peripheral blood mononuclear cells (PBMCs), obtained when the disease was refractory, from a patient treated with antithyroid drugs. All receptors derive from a female donor with Graves disease. Both conserved end residues are part of each CDR3. D genes are given only for firm matches. A clone size is listed for some rows: how often the clone was seen (once, few, many), or a class if it is expanded.

TRBJ2-7,.,TRBV30,.,CAWRGSYEQYF,TGTGCCTGGAGGGGGTCCTACGAGCAGTACTTC
TRBJ1-4,TRBD1,TRBV28,many,CASSFQGTGTGQEKLFF,TGTGCCAGCAGTTTCCAGGGGACCGGGACAGGGCAAGAAAAACTGTTTTTT
TRBJ1-6,TRBD1,TRBV7-2,.,CASSSLPGQGGSPLHF,TGTGCCAGCAGCTCATTACCGGGACAGGGAGGTTCACCCCTCCACTTT
TRBJ1-6,.,TRBV20-1,many,CSAEGGVGWSPLHF,TGCAGTGCCGAAGGGGGGGTAGGGTGGTCACCCCTCCACTTT
TRBJ2-2,.,TRBV28,many,CAGADANTGELFF,TGTGCCGGGGCCGACGCGAACACCGGGGAGCTGTTTTTT
TRBJ2-5,TRBD1,TRBV9,few,CASSQGTEQETQYF,TGTGCCAGCAGCCAGGGGACAGAACAAGAGACCCAGTACTTC
TRBJ1-5,TRBD1,TRBV12-3/TRBV12-4,many,CASSPNRGGQPQHF,TGTGCCAGCAGCCCTAACAGGGGCGGACAGCCCCAGCATTTT
TRBJ2-7,.,TRBV2,many,CASHLDGVYEQYF,TGTGCCAGTCATCTGGACGGGGTCTACGAGCAGTACTTC
TRBJ2-7,.,TRBV12-3/TRBV12-4,many,CASSLQRPGYSLPEQYF,TGTGCCAGCAGTCTACAAAGACCGGGATACTCTCTGCCCGAGCAGTACTTC
TRBJ1-3,.,TRBV13,.,CASSPLGAGNTIYF,TGTGCCAGCAGCCCCCTGGGGGCTGGAAACACCATATATTTT
TRBJ2-3,.,TRBV9,few,CASSTTGRSSTDTQYF,TGTGCCAGCAGCACCACAGGGCGTTCTAGCACAGATACGCAGTATTTT
TRBJ2-7,TRBD1,TRBV7-9,.,CASSLDQAGQGGHEQYF,TGTGCCAGCAGCTTAGATCAGGCAGGACAGGGAGGACACGAGCAGTACTTC
TRBJ1-1,.,TRBV6-1,few,CATTKAQMNTEAFF,TGTGCCACCACTAAGGCCCAGATGAACACTGAAGCTTTCTTT
TRBJ2-5,.,TRBV27,many,CASSPTRWGTQETQYF,TGTGCCAGCAGCCCTACCAGGTGGGGGACCCAAGAGACCCAGTACTTC
TRBJ1-1,.,TRBV7-2,many,CASSLGNGFTEAFF,TGTGCCAGCAGCTTAGGCAACGGATTCACTGAAGCTTTCTTT
TRBJ2-7,TRBD2,TRBV28,.,CASSPPRGGGVYEQYF,TGTGCCAGCAGCCCCCCGAGGGGCGGGGGAGTTTACGAGCAGTACTTC
TRBJ1-5,.,TRBV12-3/TRBV12-4,many,CASTPGLGRSDQPQHF,TGTGCCAGCACCCCAGGATTGGGTAGAAGCGATCAGCCCCAGCATTTT
TRBJ2-1,.,TRBV7-2,.,CASSLAGPYNEQFF,TGTGCCAGCAGCTTAGCGGGCCCCTACAATGAGCAGTTCTTC
TRBJ1-2,.,TRBV6-2/TRBV6-3,few,CASSLDTTFYGYTF,TGTGCCAGCAGTCTGGACACCACCTTCTATGGCTACACCTTC
TRBJ2-7,.,TRBV20-1,.,CSARAATDEQYF,TGCAGTGCTAGAGCCGCCACAGACGAGCAGTACTTC
TRBJ1-5,TRBD1,TRBV20-1,few,CSARHDRGNQPQHF,TGCAGTGCTAGACATGACAGGGGTAATCAGCCCCAGCATTTT
TRBJ2-6,TRBD2,TRBV7-3,.,CASSLRVAGNGANVLTF,TGTGCCAGCAGCTTAAGGGTAGCGGGGAATGGGGCCAACGTCCTGACTTTC
TRBJ1-4,.,TRBV19,few,CASSIGSGATNEKLFF,TGTGCCAGTAGTATAGGATCCGGGGCTACTAATGAAAAACTGTTTTTT
TRBJ2-1,.,TRBV28,.,CASSRQPRNEQFF,TGTGCCAGCAGTCGACAACCTCGTAATGAGCAGTTCTTC
TRBJ2-7,TRBD1,TRBV4-3,.,CASSQEADRGYEQYF,TGCGCCAGCAGCCAAGAAGCCGACAGGGGATACGAGCAGTACTTC
TRBJ2-7,.,TRBV5-1,few,CASRGASQGEQYF,TGCGCCAGCCGTGGGGCTTCACAGGGCGAGCAGTACTTC
TRBJ2-3,.,TRBV29-1,.,CSVVNLPLTTDTQYF,TGCAGCGTTGTTAATCTACCCCTTACGACAGATACGCAGTATTTT
TRBJ1-2,.,TRBV7-9,.,CASSSIKRSHYGYTF,TGTGCCAGCAGCTCGATTAAGAGGTCGCACTATGGCTACACCTTC
TRBJ1-1,.,TRBV20-1,many,CSAREGRQLAFF,TGCAGTGCTAGGGAGGGGAGGCAGTTAGCTTTCTTT
TRBJ1-5,.,TRBV7-2,many,CASSRIGQSNQPQHF,TGTGCCAGCAGCAGAATAGGACAGAGCAATCAGCCCCAGCATTTT
TRBJ2-7,TRBD2,TRBV6-2/TRBV6-3,few,CASTLGGRTYEQYF,TGTGCCAGCACCCTGGGGGGGAGGACCTACGAGCAGTACTTC
TRBJ2-2,.,TRBV29-1,few,CSAGVGTGELFF,TGCAGCGCCGGGGTGGGGACCGGGGAGCTGTTTTTT
TRBJ1-6,.,TRBV13,few,CASSPHSGPLHF,TGTGCCAGCAGCCCACATTCGGGTCCCCTCCACTTT